Listed here are 20 T cell receptor beta chains from one sample, sequenced in a study of identifying expanded T cells in peripheral blood. This table comes from immunoSEQ multiplex PCR, and its TCRdb copy is limited to in-frame clones, with some not included. The table lists 100,000 or so clones, about 83% of them singletons. The sequenced material came from blood. The receptors come from a person aged 18-70 years in good health.

The chain uses TRBV7-8 and TRBJ2-5, with D perhaps assigned TRBD1 or TRBD2 (5 bases each). Per germline, CDR1 SGHVS and CDR2 FQNEAQ. CDR3 length: 16 residues. V gave up 4 bases and J gave up 5 bases, with 20 bases separating them. CDR3 coding DNA: TGTGCCAGCAGCTCACAACAACCGGGATCAGGGGAGACCCAGTACTTC. Translating it yields CASSSQQPGSGETQYF.

V is TRBV10-2 and J is TRBJ1-2; the D is unclear. The CDR3 is 13 amino acids. The germline V gene has CDR1 WSHSY and CDR2 SAAADI. The V gene lost 5 bases and the J gene lost 4 bases, with 11 bases spanning the gap. CDR3 amino acids: CASSSENAYGYTF. CDR3 nucleotide sequence: TGCGCCAGCAGTTCGGAGAATGCCTATGGCTACACCTTC.

This rearrangement joins TRBV10-3 to TRBJ2-5; D tentatively fits TRBD1 or TRBD2 (5 bases each). The V end lost 0 bases, the J end lost 7 bases, and 18 bases lay between the germline ends. This CDR3 has 16 amino acids. CDR1 ENHRY and CDR2 SYGVKD come from the germline V gene. The CDR3: CAISESAGPEAGTQYF. CDR3 DNA sequence: TGTGCCATCAGTGAGTCAGCAGGGCCGGAGGCGGGGACCCAGTACTTC.

This rearrangement joins TRBV19 to TRBJ1-3; D is undetermined. CDR1 is LNHDA and CDR2 is SQIVND in the germline V gene (reference sequence). This CDR3 is built from 13 residues. V lost 7 bases, J lost 0 bases, and 7 bases lay in between. The CDR3: CASKVHSGNTIYF. Written as DNA, the CDR3 is TGTGCCAGTAAGGTCCACTCTGGAAACACCATATATTTT.

The chain couples TRBV5-3 to TRBJ1-5; 8 nucleotides agree with TRBD1. TRBV5-3 falls under the ORF class, with uncertain function. J gave up 15 bases and V 3 bases, and 8 bases lay outside the gene matches. The length of the CDR3 is 12 residues. The CDR3 DNA reads TGTGCCAGAAGCTACCGCTACGACAGGGGGCATTTT. It specifies CARSYRYDRGHF.

Remarks on this clone: The sample carries other DNA sequences with the same CDR3. The chain uses TRBV15 and TRBJ2-7; D could derive from TRBD1 or TRBD2 (5 bases each). CDR1 is LNHNV, CDR2 YYDKDF, per germline (reference sequence). Trimming shortened V by 1 base and J by 0 bases, and 7 bases separated the two germline ends. The CDR3 totals 14 residues. DNA of the CDR3: TGTGCCACCAGCAGAGGGGGGAGCTCCTACGAGCAGTACTTC. Amino acids: CATSRGGSSYEQYF.

The V call is TRBV10-3, the J call TRBJ2-3; D is ambiguous. The germline V gene has CDR1 ENHRY and CDR2 SYGVKD. The CDR3 has 12 amino acids. V was shortened by 2 bases and J by 5 bases, with 5 bases between the two germline ends. The CDR3: CAISEGRDTQYF. The CDR3 nucleotides are TGTGCCATCAGTGAGGGTAGAGATACGCAGTATTTT.

V usage is TRBV5-1 and J usage is TRBJ1-1; no clear D. The CDR3 spans 13 residues. Trimming shortened V by 1 base and J by 1 base, and 5 bases separated the two germline ends. Germline CDR1 SGHRS, CDR2 YFSETQ. In DNA form, the CDR3 reads TGCGCCAGCAGCTTGATCGGGAACACTGAAGCTTTCTTT. Translated: CASSLIGNTEAFF.

This sequence joins TRBV29-1 and TRBJ1-1; D perhaps matches TRBD1 (5 bases). From germline, CDR1 is SQVTM and CDR2 ANQGSEA. CDR3 length equals 12 residues. Trimming left V 3 bases short and J 3 bases short, with 8 bases between. CDR3 DNA: TGCAGCGTTGATGGGGCGGACACTGAAGCTTTCTTT. The encoded protein is CSVDGADTEAFF.

This clone showed up just a few times. The chain carries TRBV2 and TRBJ2-7; the D is unclear. V was shortened by 2 bases and J by 6 bases, with 14 bases between the two germline ends. Germline loops: CDR1 SNHLY, CDR2 FYNNEI. This CDR3 is 14 amino acids long. CDR3 protein: CASSEYGWGGEQYF. CDR3 nucleotides: TGTGCCAGCAGTGAATACGGCTGGGGTGGCGAGCAGTACTTC.

This chain joins TRBV7-8 and TRBJ2-4, with 11 bases lining up with TRBD2. The CDR3 spans 15 residues. CDR1 and CDR2 (germline): SGHVS, FQNEAQ. V was pared by 4 bases and J by 9 bases, with 8 bases of the junction left unmatched. This CDR3 reads CASSYSGGGHGIQYF. The DNA for the CDR3 is TGTGCCAGCAGCTATAGCGGGGGGGGGCACGGCATTCAGTACTTC.

This chain uses TRBV7-8 with TRBJ1-2, with D hard to call. The CDR3 has 14 amino acids. Germline CDR1 reads SGHVS; CDR2 reads FQNEAQ. Trimming took 0 bases from V and 7 from J, leaving 12 bases between them. The DNA of the CDR3 is TGTGCCAGCAGCTTAGCAGTACTTGTGGGTGGCTACACCTTC. It is translated as CASSLAVLVGGYTF.

J is TRBJ2-1 and V is TRBV7-9, with 7 bases matching TRBD1. The CDR3 length is 13 residues. The V segment lost 6 bases and the J segment 2 bases; nucleotides outside the gene matches: 1. Germline V gives CDR1 SEHNR, CDR2 FQNEAQ (reference sequence). Written as DNA, the CDR3 is TGTGCCAGCAGGGGACAGACCTACAATGAGCAGTTCTTC. Its translation: CASRGQTYNEQFF.

V usage is TRBV7-9 and J usage is TRBJ1-6; D is possibly TRBD1 (5 bases). V lost 1 base to trimming and J lost 9 bases, with 10 bases between them. Germline V gene lookup returns CDR1 SEHNR and CDR2 FQNEAQ (reference sequence). The CDR3 has 14 residues. The CDR3 sequence: CASSLGGWGSPLHF. The CDR3 nucleotides are TGTGCCAGCAGCTTAGGGGGCTGGGGTTCACCCCTCCACTTT.

This clone was observed a single time. This chain links TRBV13 with TRBJ2-2; TRBD1 agrees at 9 bases. V gave up 5 bases and J gave up 7 bases; unmatched junction bases: 11. From germline, CDR1 is PRHDT and CDR2 FYEKMQ (reference sequence). The CDR3 is 16 amino acids. CDR3 sequence reads: CASSPDRGYRNGELFF. The CDR3, as DNA: TGTGCCAGCAGCCCAGACAGGGGGTATAGGAACGGGGAGCTGTTTTTT. The full variable domain, rest sourced from reference TRBV13 and TRBJ2-2, is AAGVIQSPRHLIKEKRETATLKCYPIPRHDTVYWYQQGPGQDPQFLISFYEKMQSDKGSIPDRFSAQQFSDYHSELNMSSLELGDSALYFCASSPDRGYRNGELFFGEGSRLTVL.

The genes are TRBV6-5 and TRBJ1-1; D uncertain. Trimming took off 0 bases at V and 4 bases at J, with 12 bases between the two ends. The germline V gene encodes CDR1 MNHEY and CDR2 SVGAGI. CDR3 size: 15 residues. The CDR3 protein is CASSYSQTGSTEAFF. The CDR3 nucleotides are TGTGCCAGCAGTTACTCCCAAACTGGGAGCACTGAAGCTTTCTTT.

The chain recombines TRBV7-9 with TRBJ1-5; TRBD1 might be the D (6 bases). V was cut by 5 bases and J by 4 bases, with 12 bases left in between. This CDR3 contains 14 residues. Germline assignment: CDR1 SEHNR and CDR2 FQNEAQ (reference sequence). The CDR3 sequence: CASSPRTANQPQHF. CDR3 in DNA: TGTGCCAGCAGCCCCCGGACAGCGAATCAGCCCCAGCATTTT.

The CDR3 is CASSQDSLGGKDGYTF. The CDR3 bases are TGCGCCAGCAGCCAAGATAGTCTGGGGGGAAAGGATGGCTACACCTTC. V and J are TRBV4-3 and TRBJ1-2; a weak D match, TRBD1 (5 bases). Between the trimmed V and J ends, which lost 0 bases and 6 bases, there was a span of 17 bases. The CDR3 length is 16 residues. Germline CDR1 and CDR2: LGHNA and YSLEER.

This chain connects TRBV27 to TRBJ1-5, with D unclear. The CDR3 sequence is 16 residues long. The germline CDR1 and CDR2 sequences are MNHEY and SMNVEV (reference sequence). V shed 0 bases and J shed 1 base, with 10 bases lying between them. The CDR3 reads CASSLSRWESNQPQHF. CDR3 nucleotides: TGTGCCAGCAGTTTATCGAGGTGGGAAAGCAATCAGCCCCAGCATTTT.

V gene TRBV9 combines with J gene TRBJ2-3; D is unclear. Germline V lookup: CDR1 SGDLS, CDR2 YYNGEE. V was trimmed by 0 bases and J by 5 bases, leaving 10 bases between them. This CDR3 has 14 amino acids. The CDR3 DNA reads TGTGCCAGCAGCGTAGCCCCCACCGGAGATACGCAGTATTTT. Translating it yields CASSVAPTGDTQYF.